The clone carrying this T cell receptor beta chain has more than one count but fewer than ten. Its antigen is currently unknown. The junction had 6 bases not matched to a gene; V was cut back by 7 bases and J by 5 bases. CDR3 length: 13 amino acids. The investigators reverse transcribed all of the isolated RNA, so they sequenced expressed TCRB transcripts. Measured with immunoSEQ multiplex PCR; TCRdb has only the in-frame clones, and not every one. Found here are 300,000 to 450,000 clones, 15% to 20% of them singletons; the top ten hold about 0.045%. The data derive from a study of beta chain features in type 1 diabetes. General study points: TCRB CDR3 length was moderately but significantly reduced in all four CD4+ subsets of Type 1 diabetes patients. TCRB repertoires of naive, central memory and Treg cells appeared more similar among patients than among healthy donors.

J is TRBJ1-1 and V is TRBV23-1, with 8 nucleotides matching TRBD1. TRBV23-1 is labeled an ORF, and its function is uncertain. The sequencing input was naive CD4+ T cells from blood. This clonotype was sampled from a woman younger than 30 in good health. The CDR3: CASTWTGWTEAFF. CDR3 in DNA: TGCGCCAGCACCTGGACAGGGTGGACTGAAGCTTTCTTT.